This paragraph covers one TCR beta chain sequence. The antigen is undetermined. The table came from immunoSEQ multiplex PCR; TCRdb's copy has only in-frame clones and leaves some out. The sample yields around 70,000 clones, about 92% seen once. This sample is drawn from a study of brain T cells in children with intractable seizures. Findings and caveats of the study: Pre- and post-surgery blood differed in depth, so pre-surgery absences may be undersampling. Viral specificity was inferred only from CDR3 similarity; HCMV serostatus was unknown.

Germline V gene lookup returns CDR1 LGHNA and CDR2 YNFKEQ. After removal of 4 bases from V and 8 bases from J, the junction contained 2 bases not matched to a gene. The CDR3 sequence is 14 residues long. Only cases whose brain tissue showed the highest T cell transcript signatures were sequenced. This sample comprised peripheral blood, obtained at surgery. The chain recombines TRBV4-2 with TRBJ1-4; 12 nucleotides match TRBD1. This clonotype was sampled from a boy in the first two years of life with tuberous sclerosis and intractable seizures. In DNA, the CDR3 is TGTGCCAGCAGCCGGGACAGGGGGCGGGAAAAACTGTTTTTT. It translates to CASSRDRGREKLFF.